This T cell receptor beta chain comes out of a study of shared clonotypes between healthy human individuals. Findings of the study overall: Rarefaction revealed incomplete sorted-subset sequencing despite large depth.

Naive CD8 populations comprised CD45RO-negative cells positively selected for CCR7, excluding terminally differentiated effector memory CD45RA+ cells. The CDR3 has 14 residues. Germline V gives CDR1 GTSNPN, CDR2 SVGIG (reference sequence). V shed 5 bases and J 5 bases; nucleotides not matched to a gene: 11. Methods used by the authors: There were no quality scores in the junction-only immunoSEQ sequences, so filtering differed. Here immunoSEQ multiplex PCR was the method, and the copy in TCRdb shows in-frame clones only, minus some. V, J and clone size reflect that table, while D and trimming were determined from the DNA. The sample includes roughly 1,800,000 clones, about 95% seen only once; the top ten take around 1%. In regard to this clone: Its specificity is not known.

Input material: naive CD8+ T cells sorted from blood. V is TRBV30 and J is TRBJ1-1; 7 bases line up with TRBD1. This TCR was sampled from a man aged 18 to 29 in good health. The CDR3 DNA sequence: TGTGCCTGGGAGGGGGCAGGCGGTAGGACTGAAGCTTTCTTT. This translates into CAWEGAGGRTEAFF.